The present TCR beta chain was sequenced within a study of T cell responses to AZD1222 COVID-19 vaccine. Libraries were prepared by immunoSEQ multiplex PCR; TCRdb keeps only in-frame clonotypes and omits some of them. The sample lists 100,000 or so clones, more than 75% seen once, with under 3% in the top ten. V trimming: 0 bases; J trimming: 5 bases; junction bases outside the gene matches: 7. The CDR3 contains 15 residues. Germline V gene sequence: CDR1 SGHRS, CDR2 YFSETQ. Sequenced material: peripheral blood, taken on day 0 of AZD1222 vaccination. This receptor was obtained from an adult in good health. V is TRBV5-1 and J is TRBJ2-7; 8 nucleotides line up with TRBD1. CDR3 sequence: CASSLDNRQGNEQYF. The DNA for the CDR3 is TGCGCCAGCAGCTTGGACAACCGACAGGGGAACGAGCAGTACTTC.